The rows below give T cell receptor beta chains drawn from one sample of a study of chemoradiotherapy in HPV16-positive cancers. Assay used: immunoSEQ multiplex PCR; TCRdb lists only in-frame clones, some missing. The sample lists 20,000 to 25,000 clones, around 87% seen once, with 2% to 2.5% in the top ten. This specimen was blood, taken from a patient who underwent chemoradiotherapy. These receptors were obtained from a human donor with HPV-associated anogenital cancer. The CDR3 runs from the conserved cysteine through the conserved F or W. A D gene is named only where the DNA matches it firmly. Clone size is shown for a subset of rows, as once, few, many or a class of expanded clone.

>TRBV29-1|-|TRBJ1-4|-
CGHSKGEKLFF
TGTGGGCACTCTAAAGGCGAAAAACTGTTTTTT
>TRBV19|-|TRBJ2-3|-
CASRPFASGADTQYF
TGTGCCAGTAGGCCCTTCGCCTCAGGGGCAGATACGCAGTATTTT
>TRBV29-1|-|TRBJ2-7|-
CSVLDWTYEQYF
TGCAGCGTCCTGGACTGGACCTACGAGCAGTACTTC
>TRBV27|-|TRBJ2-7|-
CASSLSGRYEQYF
TGTGCCAGCAGTTTATCGGGCAGATACGAGCAGTACTTC
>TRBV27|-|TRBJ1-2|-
CASRQQDADYGYTF
TGTGCCAGCAGACAACAGGATGCGGACTATGGCTACACCTTC
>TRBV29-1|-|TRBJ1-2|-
CSVEGGYTF
TGCAGCGTTGAAGGGGGCTACACCTTC
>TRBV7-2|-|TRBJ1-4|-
CASSSRPGLGEKLFF
TGTGCCAGCAGCTCCCGACCAGGGCTCGGTGAAAAACTGTTTTTT
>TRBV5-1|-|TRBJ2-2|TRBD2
CASSPGPGEGRGELFF
TGCGCCAGCAGCCCCGGGCCGGGGGAGGGGCGCGGGGAGCTGTTTTTT
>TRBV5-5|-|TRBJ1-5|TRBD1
CASSPGQGVNQPQHF
TGTGCCAGCAGCCCGGGACAGGGGGTCAATCAGCCCCAGCATTTT
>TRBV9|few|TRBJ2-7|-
CASSGLHSEQYF
TGTGCCAGCAGCGGACTACACAGTGAGCAGTACTTC
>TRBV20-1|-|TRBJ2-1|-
CSDRAYNEQFF
TGCAGTGATAGAGCGTACAATGAGCAGTTCTTC
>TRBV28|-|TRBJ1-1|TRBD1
CASSWDRGRAFF
TGTGCCAGCAGTTGGGACAGGGGAAGAGCTTTCTTT
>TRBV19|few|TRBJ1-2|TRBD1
CASSPRDSRRNGYTF
TGTGCCAGTAGTCCCAGGGACAGCCGGCGGAATGGCTACACCTTC
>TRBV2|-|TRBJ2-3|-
CASNLRGGTDTQYF
TGTGCCAGCAACCTCAGGGGGGGGACAGATACGCAGTATTTT
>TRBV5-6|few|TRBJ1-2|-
CASSPIRGANYGYTF
TGTGCCAGCAGCCCTATAAGGGGAGCCAACTATGGCTACACCTTC
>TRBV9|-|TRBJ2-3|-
CASSKTRTFSTDTQYF
TGTGCCAGCAGCAAAACCCGGACCTTTAGCACAGATACGCAGTATTTT
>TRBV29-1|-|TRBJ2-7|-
CSVEDETSYEQYF
TGCAGCGTTGAAGACGAAACCTCCTACGAGCAGTACTTC
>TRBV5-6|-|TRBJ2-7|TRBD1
CASSLQGATGEQYF
TGTGCCAGCAGCTTACAGGGGGCGACGGGGGAGCAGTACTTC
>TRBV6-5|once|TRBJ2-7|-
CASSYLPTTLSYEQYF
TGTGCCAGCAGTTACTTACCGACTACCCTCTCCTACGAGCAGTACTTC
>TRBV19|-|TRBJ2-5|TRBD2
CASSIKAGGLQETQYF
TGTGCCAGTAGTATCAAAGCGGGGGGACTCCAAGAGACCCAGTACTTC
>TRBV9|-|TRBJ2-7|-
CASSLGLGDSYEQYF
TGTGCCAGCAGCTTAGGTTTGGGGGACTCCTACGAGCAGTACTTC